This T cell receptor (beta chain) was sequenced during a study of cytomegalovirus exposure and HLA in healthy donors (dated by TCRdb to about 2017). In terms of the full investigation: An earlier analysis of some 600 of the donors reported under 300 Gb of sequence data and about 120 million unique TCR beta sequences obtained from roughly 180 million T cells. Roughly 320 gigabases of sequencing data and approximately 92 million unique TCR sequences made up an early release that covered approximately 650 HLA-typed donors. Of the 350 to 450 genotyped donors, about 80% fell in the genetic ancestry cluster associated with self-reported Caucasian donors. The study aimed to test whether signatures of past pathogen exposure could be identified by cataloging public T cell receptors. The T cell repertoires of 550 to 850 subjects were profiled by immunosequencing and related to cytomegalovirus serostatus. A separate validation cohort of 90 to 150 different subjects was used in addition to the roughly 720-subject first cohort. The study combined high-throughput TCR immunosequencing, statistical association of individual TCRs with disease status, and machine learning to predict cytomegalovirus infection status. A later analysis re-analyzed previously published TCR beta repertoires from 600 to 850 donors and added high-resolution HLA genotyping to study TCR occurrence patterns. Rather than drawing on any new phenotypic data, the later analysis identified candidate immune exposures from TCR beta sequences and the way those sequences occurred across donors. An earlier analysis of approximately 500 of the donors applied high-throughput TCR beta sequencing to assess whether each TCR beta V gene segment acted as functional or pseudogenic. Donor age, sex, ethnicity and CMV serostatus were compiled alongside the repertoire data. In a later genetic analysis, genome-wide SNP genotypes for about 65% of the roughly 670 donors were used, and that subset was treated as a discovery cohort. All discovery cohort repertoires had been generated using a single sequencing platform. Both class I and class II loci were covered by HLA typing, at four-digit resolution. The number of typed donors differed by locus: about 620-640 for A, B, C, DRB1 and DQB1; 522 for DQA1; around 580 for DPA1; and about 450 for DPB1. About 5 DR-DQ haplotypes were handled as single units for association and clustering, since linkage in the cohort was strong. On average, around 200,000 unique TCR beta nucleotide sequences were sequenced per donor among fewer than 500 genotyped donors of the cohort, with 15% to 20% of those sequences being non-productive.

From the cysteine up to the phenylalanine, the CDR3 has a length of 14 residues. Only the CDR3 portion is preserved as DNA: 42 bases, with reading frame beginning at the first base. V lost 8 bases and J lost 6 bases; the stretch between them is 19 bases long. The CDR1 and CDR2 encoded by the germline V gene are MNHNS and SASEGT. Libraries were built with the immunoSEQ multiplex PCR assay. For the multiplex PCR, a mixture combining 60 forward primers for TCR Vbeta segments and 13 reverse primers for TCR Jbeta segments was used. The CDR3 region of rearranged TCR beta genes was amplified from genomic DNA by a multiplex PCR assay. The amplified TCR beta libraries were sequenced on the Illumina HiSeq System as 87-base-pair reads. In the authors' own workflow: Across the roughly 670 repertoires, a later analysis counted tens of millions of unique TCR beta chains, roughly 11 million of which were shared by at least two donors. A nearest-neighbor algorithm error-corrected the raw reads and collapsed the reads into unique sequences, merging closely related sequences to remove PCR and sequencing errors. V, D and J gene segments were assigned by aligning CDR3 sequences to IMGT reference sequences. For a sequence to be retained, a match of at least six nucleotides to both a V gene segment and a J gene segment was required. A rearrangement was called productive if the CDR3 had no stop codons and remained in frame with V and J, and every other rearrangement was called non-productive. Following IMGT convention, CDR3 was defined as the stretch from the second conserved V-encoded cysteine to the conserved J-encoded phenylalanine. In an earlier analysis of more than 550 of the donors, sequences lacking an unambiguous match to a single V gene segment were excluded. An earlier analysis of a few hundred of the donors called V segments functional above 56.7% productive rearrangements and segregating when the between-donor standard deviation exceeded 5%. To diagnose cytomegalovirus status from the catalog of TCR beta chain sequences, a statistical classification framework was built. In a later analysis, V and J genes were assigned by comparing TCR nucleotide sequences against IMGT/GENE-DB human TR gene sequences. A later analysis assigned CDR3 sequences and most-parsimonious VDJ recombination scenarios with the TCRdist pipeline. A later analysis defined each TCR beta chain by its CDR3 amino acid sequence plus V-gene family, and excluded reads lacking a unique V-gene family. To address suspected cross-contamination and a sequencing artifact, a later analysis removed 550 to 750 highly shared, low-generation-probability nucleotide sequences. In a later analysis, a clonal expansion index was calculated for each public chain from normalized within-repertoire ranks of inferred template counts. Generation probabilities in a later analysis came from a VDJ recombination model fitted to out-of-frame rearrangements, and those results were checked against IGoR. Hypergeometric tests were used in a later analysis to score TCR-TCR, TCR-HLA and TCR-CMV co-occurrence, with a repertoire-size bias correction applied to the TCR pairs. A later analysis estimated false discovery rates by permuting HLA or CMV assignments 20 times. A later analysis grouped co-occurring TCRs with DBSCAN, adding TCRdist sequence similarity when clustering within HLA-allele-positive subsets. Repertoires with fewer than 30,000 or more than 120,000 public chains, plus five repertoires with anomalous nucleotide sharing, were excluded from co-occurrence clustering. In TCRdb, the immuneACCESS table is reduced to in-frame sequences with V and J assigned. These tables do not hold every clone; where another copy was compared, an unresolved V gene accounts for under half, and the others remain unexplained. V, J and clone size are those of that table, while D and trimming were read from the DNA. This sample is represented by some 130,000 clones; around four fifths of them were singletons. The ten largest clones represent about 2.5% of the sample.

The research as a whole found: CMV serostatus was the only immune exposure information available for the cohort. In a later analysis, several top co-occurrence clusters were reported to appear linked to parvovirus B19, influenza, CMV and Epstein-Barr virus. The cohort was sequenced for TCR beta chains only, and without alpha or paired-chain data the features that could be detected were limited. When HLA alleles, especially DR and DQ, strongly co-occurred, attributing TCR associations to individual alleles was difficult. A group of highly shared sequence variants was considered likely to be a technical artifact of the sequencing pipeline. A later genetic analysis associated a missense DCLRE1C variant with V-gene and J-gene trimming of TCR beta chains, and an independent cohort replicated the association. Across donors, most TCR sequences were observed very rarely, whereas some public TCRs were present in many individuals. Because some donors lacked HLA typing at each locus, the association tests relied only on the typed subset. Compared with equally common non-associated chains, HLA-associated TCR beta chains in a later analysis were more clonally expanded and had lower generation probabilities. In a later analysis, most CMV-associated TCR beta chains were found to appear HLA-restricted, with HLA associations seemingly driven largely by CMV exposure. Compared with the roughly 600-donor mean, donors in an Asian-associated ancestry cluster had fewer N-insertions in productive TCRs, according to a later genetic analysis. In a later analysis, the rate of TCR association differed among HLA loci, with DRB1 alleles having the most associated TCRs and HLA-C alleles having the fewest. Specific HLA alleles were associated with 15,000 to 20,000 TCR beta sequences at a false discovery rate of 0.05 in a later analysis. A few of the identified cytomegalovirus-associated TCR beta chains were confirmed in vitro to be specific for cytomegalovirus antigens. The earlier analysis of approximately 590 of the donors excluded 15 to 20 rarely observed V segments, including chromosome 9 orphons, because counts were too low. Sequencing depth was assumed to be roughly uniform across donors in the presence/absence analyses, though that assumption may not hold. A total of 150 or so TCR beta chains were listed by the study as associated with cytomegalovirus. According to the authors, the approach could potentially be generalized to other disease states and immunological phenotypes. Correlated functional status among segregating V segments might reflect linkage disequilibrium, but an unknown experimental factor could not be ruled out. The classifier was reported to diagnose cytomegalovirus status with high specificity and sensitivity in both the original cohort and the validation cohort. A further reported finding was that TCR beta sequences accurately predicted the HLA-A and HLA-B alleles for most subjects in the first cohort. An earlier analysis of 450 to 750 of the donors showed that most TCR beta V segments appeared in productive rearrangements either about 87% or about 30% of the time, which broadly matched IMGT annotations. Because the 87-base-pair reads could not distinguish some IMGT-functional V segments, including TRBV6-2 and TRBV6-3, those segments were excluded.

In the case of this clone: This clone's antigen is unknown. Base-call qualities are not available, and no considerably larger clone is one nucleotide away.

The cohort was made up of approximately 670 healthy bone marrow donors. All cohort members were sampled while nominally healthy, although unrecorded immune exposures were likely present. The donor tested CMV seronegative and was one of the 352 seronegative cohort members. A peripheral blood sample was collected from each donor, and TCR beta sequencing was performed on peripheral blood mononuclear cells. The Qiagen DNeasy Blood Extraction Kit was used to extract genomic DNA from the blood cell samples. Sample: PBMCs. This receptor was obtained from a boy aged 2 to 10 in good health and CMV-seronegative. The rearrangement combines TRBV6-1 with TRBJ1-1; the D gene is perhaps TRBD1, on 6 matching bases. The nucleotides read TGTGCCAGCGGAGGGGGGGACCTGAGCGCTGAAGCTTTCTTT. Its coded protein is CASGGGDLSAEAFF.